This T cell receptor (beta chain) was sequenced for a study of blood T cell repertoires in COVID-19. Study overall: The study drew acute and convalescent COVID-19 samples from the United States, Italy and Spain.

The germline CDR1 and CDR2 sequences are DFQATT and SNEGSKA (reference sequence). This CDR3 contains 11 residues. Clones were read by immunoSEQ multiplex PCR, and TCRdb kept only the in-frame ones, dropping some. This repertoire shows about 97,000 clones, about 90% found once; its top ten account for 15% to 20%. This receptor was taken from a human donor in a cohort sampled during active COVID-19. V gene TRBV20-1 combines with J gene TRBJ2-1; possibly TRBD2 for D (6 bases). The sequenced sample was peripheral blood. CDR3 in amino acids: CSGSSYNEQFF. CDR3 nucleotides: TGCAGCGGGAGCTCCTACAATGAGCAGTTCTTC.